This record concerns one TCR beta chain sequence. There is no known antigen for this receptor. Base-call qualities are not available, and no considerably larger clone is one nucleotide away. The data are from a study of cytomegalovirus exposure and HLA in healthy donors (dated by TCRdb to the late 2010s). A note on the overall study: An earlier analysis of around 600 of the donors reported about 290 Gb of sequence data and roughly 110 million unique TCR beta sequences from 150 million to 200 million T cells. About 300 gigabases of sequencing data and 80 million or so unique TCR sequences were included in an early release covering around 600 HLA-typed donors. The genetic ancestry cluster associated with self-reported Caucasian donors included around 76% of the roughly 400 genotyped donors. The aim of the study was to test whether cataloging public T cell receptors could identify signatures of past pathogen exposure. The study profiled the T cell repertoires of fewer than 850 subjects by immunosequencing and related them to cytomegalovirus serostatus. In addition to the first cohort of 666 subjects, a separate validation cohort of approximately 120 different subjects was used. To predict cytomegalovirus infection status, the study combined high-throughput TCR immunosequencing, statistical association of individual TCRs with disease status, and machine learning. A later analysis re-analyzed previously published TCR beta repertoires from hundreds of donors and added high-resolution HLA genotyping to study TCR occurrence patterns. Rather than using new phenotypic data, the later analysis identified candidate immune exposures from TCR beta sequences and from how often those sequences occurred across donors. An earlier analysis of a few hundred of the donors applied high-throughput TCR beta sequencing to assess whether each TCR beta V gene segment acted as functional or pseudogenic. Donor age, sex, ethnicity and CMV serostatus were collected together with the repertoire data. A later genetic analysis took genome-wide SNP genotypes for about three fifths of the 666 donors and used that subset as a discovery cohort. All discovery cohort repertoires had been generated using a single sequencing platform. Class I and class II HLA loci were covered by the typing at four-digit resolution. Typing coverage differed by locus: A, B, C, DRB1 and DQB1 were typed in about 629-640 donors, DQA1 in 522, DPA1 in around 600, and DPB1 in approximately 450. Roughly five DR-DQ haplotypes were handled as single units for association and clustering because linkage in the cohort was strong. On average, over 200,000 unique TCR beta nucleotide sequences were sequenced per donor among some 420 genotyped donors of the cohort, with 15% to 20% of those sequences being non-productive. Here is what the overall study found, with its caveats: In both the original and validation cohorts, the classifier was reported to diagnose cytomegalovirus status with high specificity and sensitivity. While some public TCRs were present in many individuals, most TCR sequences turned up only very rarely across donors. An earlier analysis of approximately 590 of the donors showed that most TCR beta V segments appeared in productive rearrangements either about 87% or about 30% of the time, which broadly matched IMGT annotations. A further reported finding was that TCR beta sequences accurately predicted the HLA-A and HLA-B alleles for most subjects in the first cohort. According to the authors, the approach could potentially be generalized to other disease states and immunological phenotypes. The earlier analysis of almost 600 of the donors excluded over 15 rarely observed V segments, including chromosome 9 orphons, because counts were too low. The study listed 150 to 200 TCR beta chains as associated with cytomegalovirus. Because HLA typing was unavailable for some donors at each locus, only the typed subset was used in association tests. According to a later genetic analysis, donors in an Asian-associated ancestry cluster had fewer N-insertions in productive TCRs than the approximately 670-donor mean. An association between a missense DCLRE1C variant and V-gene and J-gene trimming of TCR beta chains was found in a later genetic analysis and replicated in an independent cohort. Compared with equally common non-associated chains, HLA-associated TCR beta chains in a later analysis were more clonally expanded and had lower generation probabilities. Strong co-occurrence of HLA alleles, especially DR and DQ, made assigning TCR associations to individual alleles difficult. The presence/absence analyses assumed that sequencing depth was roughly uniform across donors, and that assumption may not be true. In a later analysis, the rate of TCR association differed among HLA loci, with DRB1 alleles having the most associated TCRs and HLA-C alleles having the fewest. The sequencing pipeline was judged likely to have produced a cluster of highly shared sequence variants as a technical artifact. Correlated functional status among segregating V segments might reflect linkage disequilibrium, but an unknown experimental factor could not be ruled out. A few of the identified cytomegalovirus-associated TCR beta chains were confirmed in vitro to be specific for cytomegalovirus antigens. A later analysis found that most CMV-associated TCR beta chains appeared HLA-restricted, with HLA associations seemingly driven largely by CMV exposure. Only TCR beta chains were sequenced in this cohort, and the absence of alpha or paired-chain data limited detectable features. Several of the top co-occurrence clusters appeared to be linked to parvovirus B19, influenza, CMV and Epstein-Barr virus, according to a later analysis. Specific HLA alleles were associated with 15,000 to 20,000 TCR beta sequences at a false discovery rate of 0.05 in a later analysis. The only immune exposure information available for the cohort was CMV serostatus.

The protocol used for the library was the immunoSEQ multiplex PCR assay. For the multiplex PCR, a mixture combining 60 forward primers for TCR Vbeta segments and 13 reverse primers for TCR Jbeta segments was used. A multiplex PCR assay on genomic DNA amplified the CDR3 region of rearranged TCR beta genes. On the Illumina HiSeq System, the amplified TCR beta libraries were sequenced as 87-base-pair reads. As for the authors' bioinformatics: A later analysis tallied around 80 million unique TCR beta chains across the 700 or so repertoires, and about 10 million of those chains were shared by two or more donors. A nearest-neighbor algorithm error-corrected the raw reads and collapsed the reads into unique sequences, merging closely related sequences to remove PCR and sequencing errors. CDR3 sequences were aligned to IMGT reference sequences to assign V, D and J gene segments. For a sequence to be retained, a match of at least six nucleotides to both a V gene segment and a J gene segment was required. Rearrangements were called productive when the CDR3 lacked stop codons and stayed in frame with V and J; all others were non-productive. CDR3 was defined according to IMGT convention as the region running from the second conserved V-encoded cysteine to the conserved J-encoded phenylalanine. In an earlier analysis of more than 550 of the donors, sequences lacking an unambiguous match to a single V gene segment were excluded. In an earlier analysis of several hundred of the donors, V segments were called functional above 56.7% productive rearrangements and were called segregating when the between-donor standard deviation exceeded 5%. A statistical classification framework was built for diagnosing cytomegalovirus status from the catalog of TCR beta chain sequences. V and J gene assignment, in a later analysis, came from comparing TCR nucleotide sequences with IMGT/GENE-DB human TR gene sequences. The TCRdist pipeline was used in a later analysis to assign CDR3 sequences and most-parsimonious VDJ recombination scenarios. In a later analysis, each TCR beta chain was defined by its CDR3 amino acid sequence together with its V-gene family, and reads lacking a unique V-gene family were excluded. A later analysis removed several hundred highly shared, low-generation-probability nucleotide sequences to deal with suspected cross-contamination and a sequencing artifact. A later analysis calculated a clonal expansion index for each public chain from normalized within-repertoire ranks of inferred template counts. In a later analysis, generation probabilities were computed with a VDJ recombination model fitted to out-of-frame rearrangements, and the resulting probabilities were checked against IGoR. In a later analysis, hypergeometric tests were used to score TCR-TCR, TCR-HLA and TCR-CMV co-occurrence, with a repertoire-size bias correction applied to TCR pairs. False discovery rates were estimated in a later analysis by permuting HLA or CMV assignments 20 times. A later analysis grouped co-occurring TCRs with DBSCAN, adding TCRdist sequence similarity when clustering within HLA-allele-positive subsets. Repertoires with fewer than 30,000 or more than 120,000 public chains, plus five repertoires with anomalous nucleotide sharing, were excluded from co-occurrence clustering. TCRdb mirrors the immuneACCESS table, restricted to in-frame sequences. Some clones are absent from its copies; in checked studies, under half trace to an unresolved V gene, and the reason for the others is unknown. V and J calls and clone size are copied from that table; D and trimming were computed from the DNA. This sample is represented by 150,000 to 200,000 clones; nearly 80% of them were singletons. The top ten constitute approximately 3% of the sample.

The cohort comprised 670 or so healthy bone marrow donors. All cohort members were sampled while nominally healthy, although unrecorded immune exposures were likely present. The donor was CMV seronegative and was included in the group of under 450 seronegative cohort members. A peripheral blood sample was collected from each donor, and TCR beta sequencing was performed on peripheral blood mononuclear cells. The Qiagen DNeasy Blood Extraction Kit was used to extract genomic DNA from the blood cell samples. This clonotype was sampled from a woman aged 40 to 49 in good health and CMV-seronegative. The sequencing input was PBMCs.

The CDR3 protein: CASSRSQGAMISPLHF. The bases read TGCGCCAGCAGCCGGTCACAGGGGGCGATGATTTCACCCCTCCACTTT. The sequence links TRBV4-1 to TRBJ1-6; 9 bases in the middle match TRBD1. Taken from the germline V gene, the CDR1 and CDR2 loops are MGHRA and YSYEKL. The CDR3 runs 16 amino acids, cysteine and phenylalanine included. Only the CDR3 region is kept as DNA, spanning 48 bases read in frame from base 1. Trimming leaves V shorter by 4 bases and J shorter by 9 bases, with the junction holding 10 bases beyond the gene matches.